These 24 T cell receptor beta chains share one sample of origin, sequenced in a study of circulating and synovial CD4+ cells in juvenile arthritis. TCRdb's table, derived via immunoSEQ multiplex PCR, lists solely in-frame clones and lacks some. The data hold 36,000 or so clones, with around 96% observed a single time. The sequenced material came from CD4+ T cells from blood. The receptors derive from a human donor with juvenile idiopathic arthritis.

This chain uses TRBV11-1 with TRBJ2-5; D remains ambiguous. The CDR3 runs to 12 residues. Germline CDR1 SGHAT, CDR2 FQDESV (reference sequence). Trimming stripped 1 base from V and 4 bases from J, with 4 bases between. CDR3 in amino acids: CASSLGPETQYF. For the CDR3, the DNA is TGTGCCAGCAGCTTAGGGCCAGAGACCCAGTACTTC.

With respect to this clone: This sample includes further DNA sequences coding for the same CDR3. The chain joins TRBV7-8 to TRBJ1-6; TRBD1 matches 8 bases. CDR3 size: 15 residues. The germline gives CDR1 SGHVS, CDR2 FQNEAQ. With V trimmed by 5 bases and J by 6 bases, 6 bases remained unmatched. The CDR3 DNA is TGTGCCAGCAGCGACAGGGGAGGTGGTAATTCACCCCTCCACTTT. It encodes CASSDRGGGNSPLHF.

The J gene is TRBJ2-3, the V gene TRBV7-2; 12 bases are a match to TRBD1. The CDR3 has 18 residues. V lost 1 base to trimming and J lost 8 bases; unmatched junction nucleotides: 13. Germline CDR1 SGHTA, CDR2 FQGNSA. DNA for the CDR3: TGTGCCAGCAGCTTAGGTGGGACAGGGGGCAGAGGAGGTCGTACGCAGTATTTT. It encodes CASSLGGTGGRGGRTQYF.

On this clone: An end of the junction does not agree with germline; a read error may underlie this. The chain recombines TRBV10-3 with TRBJ1-5; possibly TRBD1 for D (6 bases). The length of the CDR3 is 16 residues. Germline V gene data show CDR1 as ENHRY and CDR2 as SYGVKD. The CDR3 DNA reads as TGTGACATCAGTGAGAGTTTGGCACAGGGTGGACAGCCCCAGCATTTT. Translating gives CDISESLAQGGQPQHF.

This clone was seen only a few times. V and J are TRBV19 and TRBJ2-7, with D possibly being TRBD2 (5 bases). Trimming left V 0 bases short and J 3 bases short, with 9 bases between. Per the germline V gene, CDR1 is LNHDA and CDR2 is SQIVND (reference sequence). This CDR3 has 14 residues. CDR3 residues: CASSIDGLSYEQYF. CDR3 DNA: TGTGCCAGTAGTATAGATGGACTGAGCTACGAGCAGTACTTC.

The chain combines TRBV10-3 with TRBJ2-5; TRBD1 agrees at 8 bases. The length of the CDR3 is 14 residues. The ends lost 6 bases at V and 2 bases at J; junction bases unmatched: 5. Germline loops: CDR1 ENHRY, CDR2 SYGVKD. In DNA form, the CDR3 reads TGTGCCATCAGAGAGGACAGGGCGCAAGAGACCCAGTACTTC. This encodes CAIREDRAQETQYF.

The chain joins TRBV7-2 to TRBJ2-2, with a weak D call TRBD2 (5 bases). Trimming removed 6 bases at V and 6 bases at J, with 8 bases between. CDR1 is SGHTA and CDR2 is FQGNSA in the germline V gene. The CDR3 sequence is 12 residues long. CDR3 residues: CASRSSAGELFF. The CDR3 coding sequence is TGTGCCAGCAGGAGTAGCGCCGGGGAGCTGTTTTTT.

The chain employs TRBV18 and TRBJ2-7; D unresolved. Germline V lookup: CDR1 KGHSH, CDR2 LQKENI. The ends were cut back, 1 base at V and 6 bases at J, with 7 bases in the middle. The CDR3 is 12 residues long. CDR3 protein: CASSPRAAEQYF. The CDR3 coding sequence is TGTGCCAGCTCACCACGGGCAGCCGAGCAGTACTTC. Filled out from reference TRBV18 and TRBJ2-7, the complete variable domain reads NAGVMQNPRHLVRRRGQEARLRCSPMKGHSHVYWYRQLPEEGLKFMVYLQKENIIDESGMPKERFSAEFPKEGPSILRIQQVVRGDSAAYFCASSPRAAEQYFGPGTRLTVT.

This sequence joins TRBV29-1 and TRBJ1-4, with D uncertain. The CDR3 has 13 residues. Germline V gives CDR1 SQVTM, CDR2 ANQGSEA. Trimming removed 7 bases from V and 0 bases from J, with 9 bases in between. Here the CDR3 DNA reads TGCAGCGGCCGGGAGTCAACTAATGAAAAACTGTTTTTT. It encodes CSGRESTNEKLFF. Using reference TRBV29-1 and TRBJ1-4 for the parts outside the CDR3, the full variable domain is SAVISQKPSRDICQRGTSLTIQCQVDSQVTMMFWYRQQPGQSLTLIATANQGSEATYESGFVIDKFPISRPNLTFSTLTVSNMSPEDSSIYLCSGRESTNEKLFFGSGTQLSVL.

This sequence joins TRBV5-4 and TRBJ2-1; the D is unclear. The CDR3 is made up of 16 amino acids. The germline V and J ends were trimmed by 4 bases and 2 bases, with 16 bases remaining between them. The germline V gene has CDR1 SGHNT and CDR2 YYREEE (reference sequence). The CDR3 reads CASSGPDTPAYNEQFF. In nucleotides, the CDR3 is TGTGCCAGCAGCGGTCCAGACACCCCCGCCTACAATGAGCAGTTCTTC.

The V and J genes are TRBV6-5 and TRBJ2-2; D perhaps matches TRBD2 (5 bases). The ends were cut back, 0 bases at V and 6 bases at J, with 11 bases in the middle. The CDR3 extends over 15 amino acids. The germline CDR1 and CDR2 sequences are MNHEY and SVGAGI. The CDR3, as DNA: TGTGCCAGCAGTTACTCGAACGGGGTGGCCGGGGAGCTGTTTTTT. The encoded protein is CASSYSNGVAGELFF.

The chain joins TRBV15 to TRBJ2-1, with TRBD2 identical over 8 bases. The V gene end was trimmed by 3 bases and the J gene end by 7 bases; junction bases not matched to a gene: 8. This CDR3 spans 15 amino acids. Germline CDR1 LNHNV, CDR2 YYDKDF (reference sequence). The CDR3 sequence is CATSSRSGGGNEQFF. The CDR3, as DNA: TGTGCCACCAGCAGCAGAAGCGGGGGAGGTAATGAGCAGTTCTTC.

This rearrangement joins TRBV9 to TRBJ1-2; the D is unclear. There are 16 residues in the CDR3. V lost 0 bases, J lost 4 bases, and 16 bases lay in between. The germline V gene encodes CDR1 SGDLS and CDR2 YYNGEE. CDR3 sequence (DNA): TGTGCCAGCAGCGTAGCTACTCGGGTTGCTGGCTATGGCTACACCTTC. It specifies CASSVATRVAGYGYTF.

The chain links TRBV2 to TRBJ2-3, with 7 bases aligning to TRBD2. Trimming took 6 bases from V and 4 from J; bases not matched to a gene: 10. CDR1 and CDR2 (germline): SNHLY, FYNNEI. The CDR3 sequence is 15 residues long. CDR3: CASSPSGVMSDTQYF. The CDR3 DNA reads TGTGCCAGCAGCCCAAGCGGGGTGATGTCAGATACGCAGTATTTT.

V is TRBV15 and J is TRBJ1-5, with a possible D match to TRBD1 (6 bases). The CDR3 is 15 residues long. Trimming stripped 5 bases from V and 3 bases from J, with 14 bases between. The germline V gene encodes CDR1 LNHNV and CDR2 YYDKDF (reference sequence). The CDR3 here is CATSGLRGTNQPQHF. For the CDR3, the DNA is TGTGCCACCAGCGGTCTCAGGGGCACCAATCAGCCCCAGCATTTT.

This chain links TRBV30 with TRBJ1-2; tentative D call: TRBD1 (6 bases). From germline, CDR1 is GTSNPN and CDR2 SVGIG (reference sequence). This CDR3 is built from 12 residues. V was cut by 2 bases and J by 8 bases, with 12 bases left in between. CDR3 region: CAWSTTGRGYTF. The CDR3 DNA reads as TGTGCCTGGAGTACGACAGGTCGAGGCTACACCTTC.

The chain recombines TRBV4-1 with TRBJ2-5; D gene uncertain. The J call is doubtful: the DNA matches TRBJ2-7 better. The CDR3 has 10 residues. CDR1 is MGHRA and CDR2 is YSYEKL in the germline V gene. CDR3 nucleotides: TGCGCCAGGACACCGTACGAGCAGTACTTC. This encodes CARTPYEQYF.

J is TRBJ1-2 and V is TRBV19, with TRBD1 identical over 8 bases. V trimming: 4 bases; J trimming: 4 bases; junction bases outside the gene matches: 8. The germline V gene has CDR1 LNHDA and CDR2 SQIVND (reference sequence). This CDR3 is built from 15 residues. CDR3 sequence: CASSKLQGASYGYTF. The CDR3 region has the DNA TGTGCCAGTAGTAAATTGCAGGGGGCCAGCTATGGCTACACCTTC.

The J gene is TRBJ1-1, the V gene TRBV2; possibly TRBD1 for D (5 bases). The CDR3 extends over 12 amino acids. Trimming removed 8 bases at V and 6 bases at J, with 13 bases between. Germline values: CDR1 SNHLY, CDR2 FYNNEI. Here the CDR3 reads CASGLNRPEAFF. CDR3 DNA sequence: TGTGCCAGCGGGTTAAACAGGCCTGAAGCTTTCTTT.

The chain has TRBV27 and TRBJ2-3; the D gene is possibly TRBD2 (6 bases). The CDR3 is 14 amino acids. Trimming stripped 6 bases from V and 0 bases from J, with 10 bases between. Germline V CDR1 and CDR2: MNHEY, SMNVEV (reference sequence). The CDR3 protein is CASSASDSTDTQYF. The CDR3 nucleotides are TGTGCCAGCAGCGCTAGCGACAGCACAGATACGCAGTATTTT.

This chain joins TRBV28 and TRBJ2-1; 7 bases fit TRBD1. This CDR3 has 15 residues. After removal of 3 bases from V and 0 bases from J, the junction contained 2 bases not matched to a gene. Germline lookup yields CDR1 MDHEN and CDR2 SYDVKM. The CDR3 region has the DNA TGTGCCAGCAGTTTGGCAGGGGGCTCCTACAATGAGCAGTTCTTC. It specifies CASSLAGGSYNEQFF.

This clone showed up just once. The V call is TRBV11-2, the J call TRBJ2-3; TRBD2 agrees at 7 bases. Germline loops: CDR1 SGHAT, CDR2 FQNNGV. This CDR3 has 14 amino acids. The J segment lost 0 bases and the V segment lost 5 bases, leaving 2 bases of the junction unmatched. The CDR3 reads CASSPRGSTDTQYF. CDR3 nucleotide sequence: TGTGCCAGCAGCCCGCGGGGGAGCACAGATACGCAGTATTTT.

V gene TRBV4-1 combines with J gene TRBJ2-3; D is undetermined. Between the trimmed V and J ends, which lost 1 base and 6 bases, there was a span of 8 bases. CDR1 and CDR2 (germline): MGHRA, YSYEKL. The CDR3 sequence is 13 residues long. Written as DNA, the CDR3 is TGCGCCAGCAGCCAAGTCGTACGGGATACGCAGTATTTT. It encodes CASSQVVRDTQYF.

The rearrangement links TRBV9 to TRBJ2-3; tentative D call: TRBD2 (6 bases). This CDR3 region has 17 residues. Trimming pared 3 bases from V and 0 bases from J, leaving 17 bases between. The V gene's germline CDR1 is SGDLS and CDR2 YYNGEE. CDR3 sequence reads: CASSAEVAASSTDTQYF. The DNA for the CDR3 is TGTGCCAGCAGCGCCGAGGTAGCGGCCTCTAGCACAGATACGCAGTATTTT.